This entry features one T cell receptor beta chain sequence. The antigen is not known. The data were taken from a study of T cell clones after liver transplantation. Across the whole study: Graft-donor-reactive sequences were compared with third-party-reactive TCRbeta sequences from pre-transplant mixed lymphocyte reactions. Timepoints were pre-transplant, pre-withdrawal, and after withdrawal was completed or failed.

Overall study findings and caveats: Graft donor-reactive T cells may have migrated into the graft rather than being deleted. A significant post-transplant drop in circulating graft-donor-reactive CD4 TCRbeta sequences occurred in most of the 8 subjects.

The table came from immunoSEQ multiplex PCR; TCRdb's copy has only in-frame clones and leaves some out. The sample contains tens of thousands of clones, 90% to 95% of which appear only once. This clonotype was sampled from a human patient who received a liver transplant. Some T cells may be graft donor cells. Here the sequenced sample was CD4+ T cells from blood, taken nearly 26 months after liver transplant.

CDR3 residues: CASSPRNGMYDEQFF. Here the CDR3 DNA reads TGTGCCAGCTCACCTCGGAACGGGATGTACGATGAGCAGTTCTTC. This chain connects TRBV18 to TRBJ2-1; D is perhaps TRBD2 (5 bases). In germline, CDR1 is KGHSH, CDR2 LQKENI. The CDR3 extends over 15 amino acids. V was shortened by 3 bases and J by 8 bases, with 17 bases between the two germline ends.